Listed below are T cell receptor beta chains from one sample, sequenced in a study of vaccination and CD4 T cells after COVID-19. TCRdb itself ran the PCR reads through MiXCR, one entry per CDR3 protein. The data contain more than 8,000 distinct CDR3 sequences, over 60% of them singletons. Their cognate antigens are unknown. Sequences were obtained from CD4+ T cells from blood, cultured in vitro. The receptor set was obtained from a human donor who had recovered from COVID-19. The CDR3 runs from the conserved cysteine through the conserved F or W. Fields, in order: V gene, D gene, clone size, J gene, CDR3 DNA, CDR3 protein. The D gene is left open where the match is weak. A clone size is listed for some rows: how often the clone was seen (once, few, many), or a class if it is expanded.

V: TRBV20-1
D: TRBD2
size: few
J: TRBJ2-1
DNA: TGCAGTGCTAGTGGGACTAGCGTGGGCAATGAGCAGTTCTTC
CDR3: CSASGTSVGNEQFF

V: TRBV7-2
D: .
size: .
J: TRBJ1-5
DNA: TGTGCCAGCAGCTTACAGGGATCCAATCAGCCCCAGCATTTT
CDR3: CASSLQGSNQPQHF

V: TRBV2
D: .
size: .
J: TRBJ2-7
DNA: TGTGCCAGCAGTGTTTCACCGGGACCCGGACCCTACGAGCAGTACTTC
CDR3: CASSVSPGPGPYEQYF

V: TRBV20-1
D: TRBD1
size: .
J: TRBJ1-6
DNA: TGCAGTGCGTCGACAGGGAACAATAATTCACCCCTCCACTTT
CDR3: CSASTGNNNSPLHF

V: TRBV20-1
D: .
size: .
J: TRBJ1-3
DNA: TGCAGTGCGGCCGACAGTAACTCCGGAAACACCATATATTTT
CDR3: CSAADSNSGNTIYF

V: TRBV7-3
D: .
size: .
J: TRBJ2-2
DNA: TGTGCCAGCAGCCTTCAGGGGCTCCGGAACACCGGGGAGCTGTTTTTT
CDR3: CASSLQGLRNTGELFF

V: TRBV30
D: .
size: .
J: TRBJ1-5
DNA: TGTGCCTGGAGTGTGAGGTTCCCCAGGGAGCAGATTCAGCCCCAGCATTTT
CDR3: CAWSVRFPREQIQPQHF

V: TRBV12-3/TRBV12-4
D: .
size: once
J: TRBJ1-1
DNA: TGTGCCAGCAGTTTAGGACTCCTTGTGAACACTGAAGCTTTCTTT
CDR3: CASSLGLLVNTEAFF

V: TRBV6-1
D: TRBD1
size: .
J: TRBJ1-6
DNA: TGTGCCAGCATCGGCAGGACAGGCCCCGATTCACCCCTCCACTTT
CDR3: CASIGRTGPDSPLHF

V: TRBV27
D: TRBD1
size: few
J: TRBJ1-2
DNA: TGTGCCAGCAGTTTTACAGGGACAGGGAAGGGCGGCTACACCTTC
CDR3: CASSFTGTGKGGYTF

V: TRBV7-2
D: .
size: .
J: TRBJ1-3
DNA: TGTGCCAGCAGCTTATATGGGGACTTACCTGGAAACACCATATATTTT
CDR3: CASSLYGDLPGNTIYF

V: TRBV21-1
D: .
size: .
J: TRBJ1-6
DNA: TGTGCCAGCACCCAAAGCAAACCCACCCGGTCACCCCTCCACTTT
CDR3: CASTQSKPTRSPLHF

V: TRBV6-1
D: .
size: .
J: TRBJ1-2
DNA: TGTGCCAGCAGGAGCTATAGTGACGCTCACTATGGCTACACCTTC
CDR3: CASRSYSDAHYGYTF

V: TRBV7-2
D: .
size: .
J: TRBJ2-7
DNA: TGTGCCAGCAGCTTATTGGGTGGAGAGCAGTACTTC
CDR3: CASSLLGGEQYF

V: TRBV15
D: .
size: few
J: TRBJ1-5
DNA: TGTGCCACCAGCAGACCTTCCCGAACGCCCCAGCATTTT
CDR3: CATSRPSRTPQHF

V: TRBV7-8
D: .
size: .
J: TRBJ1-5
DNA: TGTGCCAGCAGCTTTTATGGTTTTGAGCCCCAGCATTTT
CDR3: CASSFYGFEPQHF

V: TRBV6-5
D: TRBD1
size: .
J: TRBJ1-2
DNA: TGTGCCAGCAGTTACTCCCGGGACAGCTATGGCTACACCTTC
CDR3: CASSYSRDSYGYTF

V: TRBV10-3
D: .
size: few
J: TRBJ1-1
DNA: TGTGCCATCGGGCGAGGGAATGGGAACACTGAAGCTTTCTTT
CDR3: CAIGRGNGNTEAFF

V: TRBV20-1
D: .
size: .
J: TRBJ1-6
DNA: TGCAGTGCTAGACACGGGGAACAGGGCGGGAATTCACCCCTCCACTTT
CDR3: CSARHGEQGGNSPLHF

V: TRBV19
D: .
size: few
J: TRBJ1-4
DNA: TGTGCCAGTAGTACCAATGGACTCGCTGCTAATGAAAAACTGTTTTTT
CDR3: CASSTNGLAANEKLFF

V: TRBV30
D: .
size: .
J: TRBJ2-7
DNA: TGTGCCTGGAGTGTCGGGGGATACGAGCAGTACTTC
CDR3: CAWSVGGYEQYF

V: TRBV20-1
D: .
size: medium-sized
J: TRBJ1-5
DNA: TGCAGTGCTAGGGGGGGGGTAGAAGATCAGCCCCAGCATTTT
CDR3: CSARGGVEDQPQHF

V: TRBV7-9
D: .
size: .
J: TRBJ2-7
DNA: TGTGCCAGCAGCCCGTTATCAGGGGCGAGAGCCTACGAGCAGTACTTC
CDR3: CASSPLSGARAYEQYF

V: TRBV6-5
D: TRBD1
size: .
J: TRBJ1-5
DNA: TGTGCCAGCAGTTACCGGTTCAGGGGGGATCAGCCCCAGCATTTT
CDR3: CASSYRFRGDQPQHF

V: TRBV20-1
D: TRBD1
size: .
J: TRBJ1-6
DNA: TGCAGTGCTCCCCCAGGGGGTTGGAGTTCACCCCTCCACTTT
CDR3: CSAPPGGWSSPLHF

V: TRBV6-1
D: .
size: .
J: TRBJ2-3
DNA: TGTGCCAGCAGTCGGGGGAAGGTGACAGATACGCAGTATTTT
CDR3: CASSRGKVTDTQYF

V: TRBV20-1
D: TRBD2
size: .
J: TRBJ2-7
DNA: TGCAGTGCTAGCCCTAGCGGAGTTACGAAGCAGTACTTC
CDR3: CSASPSGVTKQYF

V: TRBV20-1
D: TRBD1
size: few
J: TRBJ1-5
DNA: TGCAGTGCAAGACAGGGGGCGGTCGGTCAGCCCCAGCATTTT
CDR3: CSARQGAVGQPQHF

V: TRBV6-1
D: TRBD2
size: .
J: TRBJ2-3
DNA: TGTGCCAGCAAGGGAGGGGCAGATACGCAGTATTTT
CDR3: CASKGGADTQYF

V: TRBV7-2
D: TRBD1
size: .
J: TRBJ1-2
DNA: TGTGCCAGCAGTAGAGGGGGCATAGGTAACTATGGCTACACCTTC
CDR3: CASSRGGIGNYGYTF

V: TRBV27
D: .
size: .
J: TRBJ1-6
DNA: TGTGCCAGCAGCCTGATAAAGGGGGATTATAATTCACCCCTCCACTTT
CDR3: CASSLIKGDYNSPLHF

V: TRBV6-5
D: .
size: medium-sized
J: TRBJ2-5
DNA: TGTGCCAGCAGTTGGGATGGTGGTCGGAAGACCCAGTACTTC
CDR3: CASSWDGGRKTQYF

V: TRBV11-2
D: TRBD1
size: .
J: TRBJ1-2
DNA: TGTGCCAGCAGCCAAGATGCAGGGACAGGGGCTAACTATGGCTACACCTTC
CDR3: CASSQDAGTGANYGYTF

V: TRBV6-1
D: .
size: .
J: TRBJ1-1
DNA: TGTGCCAGCATCTTAACTGAGGGGGTGACTGAAGCTTTCTTT
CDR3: CASILTEGVTEAFF

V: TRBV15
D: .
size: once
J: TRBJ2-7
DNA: TGTGCCACCAGCAGAGACCTTCAATGGGGGGCCTACGAGCAGTACTTC
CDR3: CATSRDLQWGAYEQYF

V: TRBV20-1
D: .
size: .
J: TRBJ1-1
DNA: TGCAGTGCTACCCCGGGGTGGGAGGGTGAAGCTTTCTTT
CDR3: CSATPGWEGEAFF

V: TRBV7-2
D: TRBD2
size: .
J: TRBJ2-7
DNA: TGTGCCAGCAGCCATAGCGGGAGGGCCTACGAGCAGTACTTC
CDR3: CASSHSGRAYEQYF

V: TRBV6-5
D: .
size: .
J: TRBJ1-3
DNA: TGTGCCAGCAGTTACTCGACGGGATTCGGAAACACCATATATTTT
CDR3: CASSYSTGFGNTIYF

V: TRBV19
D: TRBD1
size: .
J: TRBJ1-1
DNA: TGTGCCAGTAGTAGCCGACAGGGTGAAGCTTTCTTT
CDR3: CASSSRQGEAFF

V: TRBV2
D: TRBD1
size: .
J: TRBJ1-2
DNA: TGTGCCAGCAGTGATTCAACCACAGGGGGCGATGGCTACACCTTC
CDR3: CASSDSTTGGDGYTF

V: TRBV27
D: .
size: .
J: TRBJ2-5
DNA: TGTGCCAGCAGTTTATACGGTGGCAGGGAAGAGACCCAGTACTTC
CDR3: CASSLYGGREETQYF

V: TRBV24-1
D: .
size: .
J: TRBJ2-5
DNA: TGTGCCACCAGTGATTTAGACGTGGACCAAGAGACCCAGTACTTC
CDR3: CATSDLDVDQETQYF

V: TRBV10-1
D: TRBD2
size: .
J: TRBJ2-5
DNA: TGCGCCGTAGAACTAGCGGATCAAGAGACCCAGTACTTC
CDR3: CAVELADQETQYF

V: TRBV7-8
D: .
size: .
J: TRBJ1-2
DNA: TGTGCCAGCAGCTTAGAGCCGGCACGAGGCTACACCTTC
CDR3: CASSLEPARGYTF

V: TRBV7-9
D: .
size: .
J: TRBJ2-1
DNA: TGTGCCAGCAGCTTAGGGGGGCCTAGCTCCTACAATGAGCAGTTCTTC
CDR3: CASSLGGPSSYNEQFF

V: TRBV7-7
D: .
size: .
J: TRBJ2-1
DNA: TGTGCTAGCAGCCTTCTTGGGGGTTACAATGAGCAGTTCTTC
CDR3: CASSLLGGYNEQFF

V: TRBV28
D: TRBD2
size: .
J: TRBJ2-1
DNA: TGTGCCAGCAGTCCTCTCCTCGCTAGCGGGAGGCACAATGAGCAGTTCTTC
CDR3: CASSPLLASGRHNEQFF

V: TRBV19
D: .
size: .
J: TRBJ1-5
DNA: TGTGCCAGTAGTAGAAGGGATAGCAATCAGCCCCAGCATTTT
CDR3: CASSRRDSNQPQHF

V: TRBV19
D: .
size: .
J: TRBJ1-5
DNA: TGTGCCAGTAATACCAGGCCCCAGCATTTT
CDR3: CASNTRPQHF

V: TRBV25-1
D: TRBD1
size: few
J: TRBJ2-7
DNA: TGTGCCAGCAGGGTCGGTCAGGGGGCTTCCTACGAGCAGTACTTC
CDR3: CASRVGQGASYEQYF